This entry is about one T cell receptor beta chain. Its cognate antigen is unknown. Germline assignment: CDR1 SGHTA and CDR2 FQGNSA. Trimming shortened V by 1 base and J by 4 bases, and 10 bases separated the two germline ends. The CDR3 spans 15 residues. The method was immunoSEQ multiplex PCR; TCRdb's version includes in-frame clones alone and lacks a portion of them. In the table there are more than 1.2 million clones, roughly 98.5% of which are singletons. This sample stems from a study of shared clonotypes between healthy human individuals. At the level of the study: For every donor, three CD4 naive, three CD4 memory, two CD8 naive and one CD8 memory plates were used. Findings of the study overall: Few donors limited the genetic and exposure-history diversity represented.

A split of CD4+ cells into CD45RA+ naive and CD45RA-negative memory subsets was performed. The TCR was taken from a man aged 30 to 45 in good health. The rearrangement uses TRBV7-2 and TRBJ2-2, with a possible D match to TRBD1 (6 bases). The sequenced sample was naive CD4+ T cells sorted from blood. Subset denoted: CD45RA+ positively selected. In DNA form, the CDR3 reads TGTGCCAGCAGCTTAGATCTGGGGGCCACCGGGGAGCTGTTTTTT. Amino acids: CASSLDLGATGELFF. Drawing the rest from reference TRBV7-2 and TRBJ2-2, the complete variable domain is GAGVSQSPSNKVTEKGKDVELRCDPISGHTALYWYRQSLGQGLEFLIYFQGNSAPDKSGLPSDRFSAERTGGSVSTLTIQRTQQEDSAVYLCASSLDLGATGELFFGEGSRLTVL.